The source of this TCR beta chain is a study of CD8 T cells in ankylosing spondylitis. Findings and limits, study-wide: Disease-linked clones were found to be CD8+ and relatively rare in peripheral blood. A TCR beta motif of under ten highly homologous variants seemed to mark ankylosing spondylitis blood. Matched ankylosing spondylitis synovial fluid reportedly contained a significantly enriched population of disease-linked clones.

The table lists this clonotype with many counts. Antigen: not known. The CDR3 is 14 residues long. V lost 4 bases to trimming and J lost 4 bases, with 13 bases between them. Germline V gene data show CDR1 as LGHDT and CDR2 as YNNKEL (reference sequence). Using its own MiXCR run on the 5' RACE reads, TCRdb lists one record per CDR3 protein. The sample lists around 490,000 distinct CDR3 sequences; 5.3% were seen once. The sequence came from a male donor with ankylosing spondylitis. The sequenced sample consisted of blood, either unsorted or a sorted T cell fraction (not recorded which). The rearrangement joins TRBV3-1 to TRBJ1-1; D perhaps matches TRBD1 (6 bases). Here the CDR3 reads CASSPHGGATEAFF. As DNA, the CDR3 is TGTGCCAGCAGCCCCCATGGGGGGGCCACTGAAGCTTTCTTT.